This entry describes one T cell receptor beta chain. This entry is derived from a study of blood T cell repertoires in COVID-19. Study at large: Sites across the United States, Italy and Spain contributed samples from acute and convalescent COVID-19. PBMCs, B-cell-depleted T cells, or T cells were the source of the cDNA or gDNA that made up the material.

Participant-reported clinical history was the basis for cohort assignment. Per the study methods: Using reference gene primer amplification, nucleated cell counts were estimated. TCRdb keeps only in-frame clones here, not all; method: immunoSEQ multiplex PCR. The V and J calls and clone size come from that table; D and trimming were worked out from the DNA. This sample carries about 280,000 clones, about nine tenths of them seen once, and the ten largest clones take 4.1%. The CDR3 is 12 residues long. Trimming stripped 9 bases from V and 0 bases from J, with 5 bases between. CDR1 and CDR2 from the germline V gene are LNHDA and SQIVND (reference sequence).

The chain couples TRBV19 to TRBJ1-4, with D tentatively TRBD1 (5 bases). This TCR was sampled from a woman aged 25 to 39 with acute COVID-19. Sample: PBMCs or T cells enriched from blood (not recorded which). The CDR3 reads CASRATNEKLFF. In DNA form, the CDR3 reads TGTGCCAGCAGGGCAACTAATGAAAAACTGTTTTTT.